The rows below give T cell receptor beta chains drawn from one sample of a study of cytomegalovirus exposure and HLA in healthy donors. Measured with immunoSEQ multiplex PCR; TCRdb has only the in-frame clones, and not every one. The table shows approximately 200,000 clones, with 85% to 90% occurring only once. Specimen: PBMCs. The origin of the receptors is a woman aged 18-30 years in good health and CMV-seronegative. The CDR3 runs from the conserved cysteine through the conserved F or W. Where a row states a size, it is once, few, many or the class of an expanded clone; other rows omit it.

clone_size	v_call	j_call	cdr3_aa
-	TRBV28	TRBJ1-2	CASSPGGVGNGYTF
-	TRBV7-6	TRBJ2-7	CASSEMTGSYEQYF
-	TRBV20-1	TRBJ2-7	CSAGTGDEQYF
-	TRBV10-3	TRBJ2-1	CAISDIKILAQEQFF
-	TRBV5-1	TRBJ2-7	CASSLTLVWWTESSYEQYF
-	TRBV28	TRBJ2-7	CASSLFGLAGLTNYEQYF
-	TRBV7-2	TRBJ2-1	CASSLGDRPSSYNEQFF
-	TRBV6-5	TRBJ1-2	CASTGGLPYGYTF
-	TRBV6-1	TRBJ2-7	CAIRLAGSYEQYF
-	TRBV9	TRBJ2-1	CASAKGDNEQFF
-	TRBV9	TRBJ2-7	CASSVGADPYEQYF
-	TRBV4-1	TRBJ2-2	CASSQDILRRDTGELFF
-	TRBV29-1	TRBJ1-3	CSAFSGAGNTIYF
-	TRBV5-1	TRBJ1-3	CASSLQLAASGNTIYF
-	TRBV5-5	TRBJ1-2	CASSLNPGDGYTF
-	TRBV29-1	TRBJ1-2	CSVADQPGQGRSGYTF
-	TRBV27	TRBJ1-1	CASSPFTGLGTEAFF
-	TRBV14	TRBJ2-1	CASSPSQGYEQFF
-	TRBV27	TRBJ2-1	CASSYGLGEQFF
-	TRBV11-2	TRBJ1-1	CASSLDRVNTEAFF
-	TRBV19	TRBJ2-7	CASTSGQPLSYEQYF
-	TRBV29-1	TRBJ1-5	CSVGDPGTGGIWYVGNQPQHF
-	TRBV2	TRBJ1-1	CASSEEQNTEAFF
-	TRBV10-3	TRBJ1-1	CAAAEGTEAFF
-	TRBV30	TRBJ2-1	CAWSLKSGTSYNEQFF
once	TRBV27	TRBJ1-4	CASSFTGATNEKLFF
-	TRBV6-1	TRBJ2-3	CASRASTDTQYF
-	TRBV6-1	TRBJ1-5	CASSEFAGQGNQPQHF
-	TRBV2	TRBJ1-1	CASRGQMNTEAFF
-	TRBV6-5	TRBJ1-4	CASSFSRGRDEKLFF
-	TRBV27	TRBJ1-1	CASSFEGVTEAFF
-	TRBV5-4	TRBJ2-5	CASSLQGIPQETQYF
-	TRBV19	TRBJ2-1	CASSIGVSGAYNEQFF
-	TRBV6-5	TRBJ2-7	CASSYGPGYGSYEQYF
-	TRBV7-2	TRBJ2-7	CASSSRPRARGLPPYEQYF
-	TRBV4-1	TRBJ2-1	CASSQDSTTSGKSTSYNEQFF
-	TRBV10-1	TRBJ1-2	CASSPNRDYGYTF
-	TRBV14	TRBJ2-7	CASSQGDWRSYEQYF
-	TRBV28	TRBJ1-2	CASSLLQGALQSGYTF
-	TRBV6-6	TRBJ1-2	CASSYAGSGYTF
-	TRBV27	TRBJ2-7	CASSLRGGTYEQYF
-	TRBV4-2	TRBJ2-2	CASSLSQGGPNTGELFF
-	TRBV7-2	TRBJ2-1	CASSSRVAPFF
-	TRBV7-3	TRBJ2-6	CASSWRGAGANVLTF
-	TRBV10-1	TRBJ2-1	CASAAGGDNEQFF
-	TRBV5-4	TRBJ2-3	CASSLASATQYF
few	TRBV2	TRBJ1-5	CASSEAEDNQPQHF
-	TRBV6-6	TRBJ2-7	CASSPVALSYEQYF
-	TRBV19	TRBJ2-3	CASSIQRGNTDTQYF
-	TRBV13	TRBJ1-2	CASSFRTVGNYGYTF
-	TRBV4-2	TRBJ2-3	CASSQGRTGDQDTQYF
-	TRBV9	TRBJ2-7	CASSNSLEYEQYF